This is a list of T cell receptor beta chains from one sample in a study of T cells in Graves' hyperthyroidism and ophthalmopathy. Via MiXCR, TCRdb re-called the multiplex PCR reads, giving one row per CDR3 protein. The profile shows 200,000 to 250,000 distinct CDR3 sequences, approximately 24% of them singletons. Specimen: blood. These receptors originate from a woman in her 40s with Graves' ophthalmopathy. Each CDR3 is given with its conserved first and last residue. The D gene is left open where the match is weak. Size is stated for part of the rows, as once, few or many counts, or as a class when the clone is expanded.

cdr3_nt cdr3_aa j_call d_call v_call clone_size
TGTGCCACTCGAAACAACCGGGACAGCCCGAGCTACACCTTC CATRNNRDSPSYTF TRBJ1-2 TRBD1 TRBV15 -
TGTGCCAGCAGCTTGGAAAGGACTAATTCACTCCTCCACTTT CASSLERTNSLLHF TRBJ1-6 - TRBV5-5 -
TGCGCCAGCAGCGGGGAGTTGGTACGGAACACTGAAGCTTTCTTT CASSGELVRNTEAFF TRBJ1-1 - TRBV5-1 -
TGTGCCAGCAGTGAAGCGTTAAGAGACTATGTCTACGAGCAGTACTTC CASSEALRDYVYEQYF TRBJ2-7 - TRBV6-1 many
TGCAGTGCTAGGGAGTTCGTCGGCCCACGCAATCAGCCCCAGCATTTT CSAREFVGPRNQPQHF TRBJ1-5 - TRBV20-1 -
TGTGCCAGCCGGGACAGGGGTCTCCGGGACTCCAACTACGAGCAGTTCTTC CASRDRGLRDSNYEQFF TRBJ2-1 TRBD1 TRBV28 few
TGTGCCAGCAGTTTTACAGGGTCCGGGGAGCTGTTTTTT CASSFTGSGELFF TRBJ2-2 - TRBV6-5 many
TGTGCCAGCAGATACAGGGTGGCCGGGGAGCTGTTTTTT CASRYRVAGELFF TRBJ2-2 - TRBV6-2/TRBV6-3 many
TGTGCCAGCAGCCAAGGGTGGGGGGCATGGCAGTACTTC CASSQGWGAWQYF TRBJ2-7 - TRBV4-2 many
TGTGCCACCAGTGACCACGACAGGGGATGGGACGAGCAGTACTTC CATSDHDRGWDEQYF TRBJ2-7 TRBD1 TRBV24-1 -
TGTGCCAGCAGTTTAGTCCCCTCTGAAGCTTTCTTT CASSLVPSEAFF TRBJ1-1 - TRBV12-3/TRBV12-4 many
TGCGCCAGCAGCCCCGGGACAGGGAGGGCAGGAACTGAAGCTTTCTTT CASSPGTGRAGTEAFF TRBJ1-1 TRBD1 TRBV5-1 -
TGCGCCAGCAGCTTGGTTGTGGGGTCTGAAGCTTTCTTT CASSLVVGSEAFF TRBJ1-1 - TRBV5-1 few
TGTGCCAGCAGATCGCAGGGACTGAACACTGAAGCTTTCTTT CASRSQGLNTEAFF TRBJ1-1 - TRBV28 many
TGTGCCAGCAGTTTGGGGACGGGAGGGGTTTTTTCACCCCTCCACTTT CASSLGTGGVFSPLHF TRBJ1-6 - TRBV12-3/TRBV12-4 -
TGTGCCAGCAGCTTAGACTTCCGGGCGTGGGAGCAGTACTTC CASSLDFRAWEQYF TRBJ2-7 - TRBV7-2 many
TGTGCCAGCAGTTCAGGGGGCCTCAGAGAGACCCAGTACTTC CASSSGGLRETQYF TRBJ2-5 TRBD1 TRBV28 many
TGTGCCAGCAGTGCTGCGGGGGCCCAAGAGACCCAGTACTTC CASSAAGAQETQYF TRBJ2-5 - TRBV24-1 -
TGTGCCAGTAGTATAGATATAGCGGGAGGGGGGAACACCGGGGAGCTGTTTTTT CASSIDIAGGGNTGELFF TRBJ2-2 TRBD2 TRBV19 many
TGTGCCATCAGTGAGTCCCGACTAGCGGGAAACAATGAGCAGTTCTTC CAISESRLAGNNEQFF TRBJ2-1 TRBD2 TRBV10-3 many
TGTGCCGTCAAGGCTAGCGGGGGGGCGGCCCAGTACTTC CAVKASGGAAQYF TRBJ2-5 TRBD2 TRBV28 many
TGTGCCAGCAGTCCCCTGGGCGGAGAGACCCAGTACTTC CASSPLGGETQYF TRBJ2-5 - TRBV12-3/TRBV12-4 many
TGTGCCTGGAGTTCACCCCCACGAAACTATGGCTACACCTTC CAWSSPPRNYGYTF TRBJ1-2 - TRBV30 -
TGTGCCAGCAGTCAGGGGACAGGTCTTGGGGAGACCCAGTACTTC CASSQGTGLGETQYF TRBJ2-5 TRBD1 TRBV6-2/TRBV6-3 few
TGTGCCATCAGTGCAGGACAGACTAACTATGGCTACACCTTC CAISAGQTNYGYTF TRBJ1-2 - TRBV10-3 -
TGTGCCAGCAGCGGCATTGGGAGGGGGCGAAACACTGAAGCTTTCTTT CASSGIGRGRNTEAFF TRBJ1-1 TRBD1 TRBV11-1 many
TGTGCCAGCAGCTTACTACAGTGGGGCTCTGGAAACACCATATATTTT CASSLLQWGSGNTIYF TRBJ1-3 - TRBV7-8 many
TGTGCCAGCAGTACAGGTTCCTACGAGCAGTACTTC CASSTGSYEQYF TRBJ2-7 - TRBV6-1 many
TGTGCCAGCAGACAAGGTAGCGGGACGGGGTATGAGCAGTTCTTC CASRQGSGTGYEQFF TRBJ2-1 TRBD2 TRBV14 many
TGTGCCAGCAGTGACGGCGGGGCCTATGGCTACACCTTC CASSDGGAYGYTF TRBJ1-2 - TRBV6-4 many
TGTGCCACCAGTGATGAGAGGGGGGATAGGGAGCAGTACTTC CATSDERGDREQYF TRBJ2-7 - TRBV24-1 few
TGTGCCAGCAGCGTAGACCCTGGTATTCCCTTTTGGAACACTGAAGCTTTCTTT CASSVDPGIPFWNTEAFF TRBJ1-1 - TRBV9 many
TGTGCCAGCAGTGGGCCAAAGAGCAATCAGCCCCAGCATTTT CASSGPKSNQPQHF TRBJ1-5 - TRBV6-1 few
TGCGCCAGCAGCCAAGACCGGACAGGGAACTATGGCTACACCTTC CASSQDRTGNYGYTF TRBJ1-2 TRBD1 TRBV4-1 -
TGTGCCAGTAGAGAGGGCACTAACTATGGCTACACCTTC CASREGTNYGYTF TRBJ1-2 - TRBV19 few
TGTGCCAGCAGAAAGGACAGAGGGGCCTACGAGCAGTACTTC CASRKDRGAYEQYF TRBJ2-7 - TRBV6-1 many
TGTGCCAGCAGCTTAGCGCCCGGGACTAGCATCCAAGAGACCCAGTACTTC CASSLAPGTSIQETQYF TRBJ2-5 TRBD2 TRBV11-1 many
TGTGCCAGCAGGGGAGCGGCTACCGGGGAGCTGTTTTTT CASRGAATGELFF TRBJ2-2 - TRBV12-3/TRBV12-4 many
TGTGCCAGCAGCCTCCGGGAAATAAATTCACCCCTCCACTTT CASSLREINSPLHF TRBJ1-6 - TRBV3-1 few
TGTGCCAGCAGTAAACTCGGGACAGCCATGAACACTGAAGCTTTCTTT CASSKLGTAMNTEAFF TRBJ1-1 TRBD1 TRBV25-1 many